The 10 T cell receptor beta chains below were found in one sample sequenced in a study of technical replicates of blood from a few donors. Here immunoSEQ multiplex PCR was the method, and the copy in TCRdb shows in-frame clones only, minus some. This table has more than 75,000 clones, roughly 93% appearing once. The sample comprised T cells isolated from PBMCs. Receptor source: a human donor in good health.

The chain uses TRBV7-3 and TRBJ1-1; weak D call: TRBD1 (6 bases). From germline, CDR1 is SGHTA and CDR2 FQGTGA. The CDR3 spans 13 residues. Deletions cut 8 bases from V and 5 bases from J, with 15 bases between. CDR3 amino acids: CASATGPGTEAFF. The CDR3, as DNA: TGTGCCAGCGCTACAGGGCCGGGGACTGAAGCTTTCTTT.

V is TRBV27 and J is TRBJ2-1, with 9 bases identical to TRBD2. Unmatched junction bases numbered 4, after V lost 6 bases and J lost 4 bases. Per germline, CDR1 MNHEY and CDR2 SMNVEV (reference sequence). The CDR3 sequence is 14 residues long. The CDR3 is CASRASGNYNEQFF. The DNA for the CDR3 is TGTGCCAGCAGGGCTAGCGGGAATTACAATGAGCAGTTCTTC.

This chain links TRBV18 with TRBJ2-5; D not certain. The CDR3 is 12 amino acids. Germline V gene data show CDR1 as KGHSH and CDR2 as LQKENI. V lost 3 bases, J lost 5 bases, and 7 bases lay in between. This CDR3 is CASSPVSETQYF. The CDR3 region has the DNA TGTGCCAGCTCACCCGTGAGCGAGACCCAGTACTTC.

The rearrangement links TRBV5-1 to TRBJ1-1, with D possibly matching TRBD1 (5 bases). The germline V and J ends were trimmed by 6 bases and 5 bases, with 20 bases remaining between them. The length of the CDR3 is 15 residues. Germline V lookup: CDR1 SGHRS, CDR2 YFSETQ. The CDR3 spells CASTAADGGGTEAFF. CDR3 nucleotides: TGCGCCAGCACCGCGGCCGATGGGGGAGGAACTGAAGCTTTCTTT.

The chain recombines TRBV4-1 with TRBJ1-1; no firm D call. Per germline, CDR1 MGHRA and CDR2 YSYEKL. The CDR3 covers 16 residues. V dropped 2 bases and J dropped 1 base, with 14 bases sitting between them. Here the CDR3 DNA reads TGCGCCAGCAGCCAACGACTCACGACGGGGAACACTGAAGCTTTCTTT. Translating gives CASSQRLTTGNTEAFF.

This chain joins TRBV9 and TRBJ1-1; 7 nucleotides line up with TRBD1. Trimming cost V 4 bases and J 0 bases; bases outside gene matches: 6. Per the germline V gene, CDR1 is SGDLS and CDR2 is YYNGEE. The CDR3 length is 15 residues. This chain's CDR3 is CASSSRTGLNTEAFF. The CDR3 DNA is TGTGCCAGCAGCTCACGGACAGGATTGAACACTGAAGCTTTCTTT.

This chain connects TRBV6-5 to TRBJ1-1; maybe TRBD1 (6 bases). The CDR3 is 11 residues long. Germline V gives CDR1 MNHEY, CDR2 SVGAGI. V shed 10 bases and J shed 5 bases, with 11 bases lying between them. The CDR3 DNA is TGTGCCACCAGGGGAGGAACTGAAGCTTTCTTT. Translated: CATRGGTEAFF.

The V gene is TRBV6-5, the J gene TRBJ2-7; possibly TRBD1 for D (5 bases). The CDR3 is 14 amino acids. CDR1 and CDR2 from the germline V gene are MNHEY and SVGAGI. Trimming shortened V by 5 bases and J by 0 bases, and 11 bases separated the two germline ends. CDR3 region: CASSAQVISYEQYF. In DNA form, the CDR3 reads TGTGCCAGCAGTGCACAGGTGATCTCCTACGAGCAGTACTTC.

J is TRBJ1-2 and V is TRBV5-1; 7 nucleotides agree with TRBD1. The germline V gene has CDR1 SGHRS and CDR2 YFSETQ. V lost 4 bases to trimming and J lost 0 bases; unmatched junction nucleotides: 9. This CDR3 is 16 amino acids long. The CDR3 DNA is TGCGCCAGCAGCCCGGGACAGTTCCAGGCTAACTATGGCTACACCTTC. This codes for CASSPGQFQANYGYTF.

This clone was detected a few times. This chain joins TRBV27 and TRBJ1-1; 8 nucleotides agree with TRBD1. V lost 3 bases to trimming and J lost 4 bases; unmatched junction nucleotides: 4. The CDR3 has 14 amino acids. Germline V gene data show CDR1 as MNHEY and CDR2 as SMNVEV (reference sequence). The CDR3 bases are TGTGCCAGCAGTTTGGGGACAGGACGCACTGAAGCTTTCTTT. It codes for CASSLGTGRTEAFF.